Reported below is one T cell receptor (beta chain). Its antigen remains undetermined. Base qualities are not provided; no much larger clone lies one nucleotide away. The library was generated by RT-PCR. Sequenced using an Illumina HiSeq 2500. Through fastp at Q25 and MiXCR, TCRdb rebuilt clones from the public reads, retaining in-frame beta chains. For every CDR3 protein sequence, its rows merge into one entry that carries the most common genes and DNA. The sample data list around 480,000 distinct CDR3 sequences, and 16% of these were observed just once. Less than 4% of the sample is in the top ten clones. This sample was included in a study of response to subunit inactivated influenza vaccine (dated by TCRdb to 2016 to 2019). Some background on the complete study: Deep quantitative profiling of the T cell receptor repertoire was used in the study to follow responses to a trivalent subunit inactivated influenza vaccine.

Reading the germline V gene gives CDR1 SGHDT and CDR2 YYEEEE. The CDR3, from cysteine to phenylalanine, totals 16 residues. Of all the DNA, just the CDR3 is kept, 48 bases in frame from base 1. Trimming costs V 1 base and J 3 bases, and their ends lie 14 bases apart. Points the paper makes about the study in general: The authors suggested that each seasonal influenza vaccination may recruit only a limited number of new T cells.

The chain is made from TRBV5-6 and TRBJ2-1, with a weak D call of TRBD1 (6 bases match). This clonotype was sampled from a man between 50 and 75 years old who received an inactivated influenza vaccine. Donor details come from another sample of the same person, matched by shared clones. The sequencing used CD4+ T cells sorted from PBMCs, collected around 2 years after vaccination. The CDR3 loop reads CASSLIGTPYYNEQFF. In nucleotides, the sequence is TGTGCCAGCAGCTTGATAGGGACACCGTACTACAATGAGCAGTTCTTC.